This T cell receptor beta chain emerged from a study of T cell changes during pregnancy in multiple sclerosis. Clones were read by immunoSEQ multiplex PCR, and TCRdb kept only the in-frame ones, dropping some. Seen here are fewer than 50,000 clones, approximately 94% observed once, and the top ten hold around 5%. There are 19 residues in the CDR3. Per germline, CDR1 SGHRS and CDR2 YFSETQ. Trimming pared 4 bases from V and 0 bases from J, leaving 20 bases between. The source was CD8+ T cells from peripheral blood mononuclear cells, collected before pregnancy. This chain connects TRBV5-1 to TRBJ2-6, with a tentative D call TRBD1 (6 bases). The sequence derives from a female donor with multiple sclerosis, enrolled in a pregnancy study. The CDR3 region is CASSVWTVFFNSGANVLTF. The CDR3 bases are TGCGCCAGCAGCGTGTGGACAGTTTTTTTTAACTCTGGGGCCAACGTCCTGACTTTC.